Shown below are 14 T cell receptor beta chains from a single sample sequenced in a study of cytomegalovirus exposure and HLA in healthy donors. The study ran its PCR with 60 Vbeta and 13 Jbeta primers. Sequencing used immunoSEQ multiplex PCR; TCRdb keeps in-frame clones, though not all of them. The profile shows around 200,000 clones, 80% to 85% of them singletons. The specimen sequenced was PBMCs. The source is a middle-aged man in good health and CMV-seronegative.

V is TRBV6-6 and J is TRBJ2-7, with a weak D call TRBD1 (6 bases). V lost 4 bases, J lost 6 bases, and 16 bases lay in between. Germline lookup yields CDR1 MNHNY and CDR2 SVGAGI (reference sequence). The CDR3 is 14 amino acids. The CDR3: CASSWTDRRVEQYF. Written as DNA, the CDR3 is TGTGCCAGCAGTTGGACAGATAGAAGGGTCGAGCAGTACTTC.

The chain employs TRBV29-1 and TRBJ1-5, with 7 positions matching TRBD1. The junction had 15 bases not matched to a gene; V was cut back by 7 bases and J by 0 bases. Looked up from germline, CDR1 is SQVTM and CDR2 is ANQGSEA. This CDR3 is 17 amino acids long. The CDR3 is CSEREMGQNLSNQPQHF. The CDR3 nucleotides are TGCAGCGAGAGGGAGATGGGACAGAACCTTAGCAATCAGCCCCAGCATTTT.

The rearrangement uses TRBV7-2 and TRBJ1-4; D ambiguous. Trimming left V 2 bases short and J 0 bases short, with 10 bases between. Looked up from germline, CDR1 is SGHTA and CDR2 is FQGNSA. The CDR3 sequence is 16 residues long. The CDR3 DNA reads TGTGCCAGCAGCTTATATCAGGTTTCAACTAATGAAAAACTGTTTTTT. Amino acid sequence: CASSLYQVSTNEKLFF.

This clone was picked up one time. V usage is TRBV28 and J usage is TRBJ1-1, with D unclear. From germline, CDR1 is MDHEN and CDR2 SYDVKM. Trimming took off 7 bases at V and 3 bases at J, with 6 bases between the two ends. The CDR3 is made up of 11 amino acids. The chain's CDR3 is CASIEDTEAFF. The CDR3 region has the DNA TGTGCCAGCATAGAAGACACTGAAGCTTTCTTT.

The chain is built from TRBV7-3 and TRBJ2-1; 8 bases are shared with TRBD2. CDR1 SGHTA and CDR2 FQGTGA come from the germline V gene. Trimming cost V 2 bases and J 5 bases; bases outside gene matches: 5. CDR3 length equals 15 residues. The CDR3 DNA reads TGTGCCAGCAGCTTAGGTAGCGGGGTCAACAATGAGCAGTTCTTC. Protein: CASSLGSGVNNEQFF. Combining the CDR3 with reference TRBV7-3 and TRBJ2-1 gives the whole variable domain GAGVSQTPSNKVTEKGKYVELRCDPISGHTALYWYRQSLGQGPEFLIYFQGTGAADDSGLPNDRFFAVRPEGSVSTLKIQRTERGDSAVYLCASSLGSGVNNEQFFGPGTRLTVL.

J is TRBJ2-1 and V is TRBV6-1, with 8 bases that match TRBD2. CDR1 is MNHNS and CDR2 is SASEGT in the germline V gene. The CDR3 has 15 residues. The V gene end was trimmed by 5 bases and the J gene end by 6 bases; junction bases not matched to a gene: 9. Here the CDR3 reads CASSQTSGYLNEQFF. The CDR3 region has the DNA TGTGCCAGCAGTCAAACTAGCGGTTACCTCAATGAGCAGTTCTTC.

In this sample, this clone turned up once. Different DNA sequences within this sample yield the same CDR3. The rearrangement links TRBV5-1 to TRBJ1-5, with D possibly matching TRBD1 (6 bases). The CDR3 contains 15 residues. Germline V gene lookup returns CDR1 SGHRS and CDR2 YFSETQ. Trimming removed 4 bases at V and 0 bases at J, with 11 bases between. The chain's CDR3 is CASSPGHLSNQPQHF. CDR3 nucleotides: TGCGCCAGCAGCCCGGGACACCTTAGCAATCAGCCCCAGCATTTT.

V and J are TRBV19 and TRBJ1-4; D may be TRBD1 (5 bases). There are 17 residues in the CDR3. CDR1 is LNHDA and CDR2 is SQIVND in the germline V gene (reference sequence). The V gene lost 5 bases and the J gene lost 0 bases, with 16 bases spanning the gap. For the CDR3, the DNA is TGTGCCAGTAGTCGCAGGACAAGCGTTGCAACTAATGAAAAACTGTTTTTT. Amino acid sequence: CASSRRTSVATNEKLFF. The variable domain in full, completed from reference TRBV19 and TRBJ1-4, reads DGGITQSPKYLFRKEGQNVTLSCEQNLNHDAMYWYRQDPGQGLRLIYYSQIVNDFQKGDIAEGYSVSREKKESFPLTVTSAQKNPTAFYLCASSRRTSVATNEKLFFGSGTQLSVL.

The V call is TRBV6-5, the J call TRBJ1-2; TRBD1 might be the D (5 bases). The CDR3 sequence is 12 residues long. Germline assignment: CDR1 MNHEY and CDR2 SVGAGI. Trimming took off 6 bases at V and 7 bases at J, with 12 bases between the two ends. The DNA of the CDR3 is TGTGCCAGCAGCACCGGGACTGGTGGCTACACCTTC. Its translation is CASSTGTGGYTF.

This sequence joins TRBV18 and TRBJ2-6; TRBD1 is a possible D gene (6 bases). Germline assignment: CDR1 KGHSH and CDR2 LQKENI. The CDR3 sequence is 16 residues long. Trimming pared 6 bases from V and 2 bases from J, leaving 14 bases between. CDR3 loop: CASSSNSGAGANVLTF. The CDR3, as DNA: TGTGCCAGCTCCTCCAATTCAGGGGCTGGGGCCAACGTCCTGACTTTC.

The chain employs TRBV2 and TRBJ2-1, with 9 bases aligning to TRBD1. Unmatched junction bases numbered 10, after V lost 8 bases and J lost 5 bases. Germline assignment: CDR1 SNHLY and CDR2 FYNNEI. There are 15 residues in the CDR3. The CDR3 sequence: CASLRDRVQDNEQFF. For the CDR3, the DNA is TGTGCCAGCTTGCGGGACAGGGTCCAAGACAATGAGCAGTTCTTC.

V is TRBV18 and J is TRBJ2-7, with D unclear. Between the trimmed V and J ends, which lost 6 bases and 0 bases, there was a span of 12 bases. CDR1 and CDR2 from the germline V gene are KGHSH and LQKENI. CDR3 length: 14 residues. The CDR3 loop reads CASSLIEDSYEQYF. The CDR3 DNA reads TGTGCCAGCTCGCTTATCGAGGACTCCTACGAGCAGTACTTC.

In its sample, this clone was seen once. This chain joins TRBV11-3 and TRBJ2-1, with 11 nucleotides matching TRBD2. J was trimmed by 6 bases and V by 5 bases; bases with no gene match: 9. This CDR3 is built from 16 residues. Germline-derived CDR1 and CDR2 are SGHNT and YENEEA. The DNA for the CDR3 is TGTGCCAGCAGCCCGACTAGCGGGACCTTCCCCAATGAGCAGTTCTTC. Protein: CASSPTSGTFPNEQFF.

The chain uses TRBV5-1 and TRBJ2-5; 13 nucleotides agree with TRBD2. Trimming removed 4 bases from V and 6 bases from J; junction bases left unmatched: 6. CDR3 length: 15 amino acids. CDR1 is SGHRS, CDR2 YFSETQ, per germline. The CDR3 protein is CASSVTSGGAQTQYF. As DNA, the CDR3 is TGCGCCAGCAGCGTTACTAGCGGGGGGGCCCAGACCCAGTACTTC.